This T cell receptor beta chain was identified in a study of blood T cell repertoires in COVID-19. About the research overall: Material from acute and convalescent COVID-19 was sourced from the United States, Italy and Spain. From T cells, B-cell-depleted T cells, or PBMCs came the material, which was cDNA or gDNA.

In the original analysis: Amplifying reference gene primers gave estimates of nucleated cell counts. Using immunoSEQ multiplex PCR, the repertoire was profiled, and TCRdb retains in-frame clones only, with some absent. That table gives V, J and clone size, and the DNA gave D and trimming. This table holds 110,000 or so clones, about 84% found once. This clone was seen just once. V shed 3 bases and J 4 bases; nucleotides not matched to a gene: 2. The CDR3 runs to 14 residues. CDR1 and CDR2 (germline): SEHNR, FQNEAQ (reference sequence). The chain employs TRBV7-9 and TRBJ2-7; 11 bases line up with TRBD1. This sequence originates from a man aged 50-59 years with acute or convalescent COVID-19. The specimen was peripheral blood. The CDR3 loop is CASSFGTGGYEQYF. The CDR3 region has the DNA TGTGCCAGCAGCTTCGGGACAGGGGGGTACGAGCAGTACTTC.